Shown below are 29 T cell receptor beta chains from a single sample sequenced in a study of CD8 T cells in Susac syndrome. The RNA, about 0.45 to 1 ug, was put through reverse transcription using random hexamers. TCRdb re-derived calls from the immunoSEQ multiplex PCR reads in MiXCR, one entry per CDR3 protein. The sample includes approximately 160,000 distinct CDR3 sequences, around 94% of them seen just once. Sequencing was done on a sample of CD4+ T cells from PBMCs. Every receptor here comes from a human donor with multiple sclerosis.

This rearrangement joins TRBV29-1 to TRBJ2-3, with 12 bases lining up with TRBD2. The J segment lost 2 bases and the V segment lost 1 base, leaving 4 bases of the junction unmatched. CDR1 and CDR2 from the germline V gene are SQVTM and ANQGSEA. This CDR3 region has 16 residues. As DNA, the CDR3 is TGCAGCGTTGAAGGGAGACTAGCGGGAGACACAGATACGCAGTATTTT. Translation: CSVEGRLAGDTDTQYF.

V and J are TRBV6-5 and TRBJ2-1, with no clear D. The CDR3 length is 15 residues. Germline CDR1 MNHEY, CDR2 SVGAGI. With 7 bases removed from V and 0 bases from J, the gap between germline ends came to 13 bases. CDR3 sequence reads: CASTDRPSSYNEQFF. CDR3 nucleotides: TGTGCCAGCACCGACCGGCCTAGCTCCTACAATGAGCAGTTCTTC.

This clonotype was observed a few times. The chain is built from TRBV7-2 and TRBJ1-1; D is possibly TRBD1 (5 bases). The CDR3 is 14 residues long. The V and J ends lost 1 base and 0 bases respectively, with 6 bases between them. From germline, CDR1 is SGHTA and CDR2 FQGNSA. The CDR3 DNA reads as TGTGCCAGCAGCTTAGGACAGTTGAACACTGAAGCTTTCTTT. Translating it yields CASSLGQLNTEAFF.

This clonotype came up once. This chain links TRBV19 with TRBJ1-5; tentatively, D is TRBD1 (6 bases). Trimming removed 5 bases at V and 7 bases at J, with 12 bases between. Germline V gives CDR1 LNHDA, CDR2 SQIVND (reference sequence). The CDR3 covers 13 residues. CDR3 sequence reads: CASSHRAEQPQHF. CDR3 DNA sequence: TGTGCCAGTAGTCACAGGGCAGAGCAGCCCCAGCATTTT.

This chain uses TRBV12-3 or TRBV12-4 with TRBJ2-4; no firm D call. This CDR3 is 14 amino acids long. Trimming removed 5 bases at V and 0 bases at J, with 8 bases between. The chain's CDR3 is CASSLQVAKNIQYF. The DNA of the CDR3 is TGTGCCAGCAGTCTCCAGGTAGCCAAAAACATTCAGTACTTC.

The chain employs TRBV3-1 and TRBJ2-2; D is possibly TRBD1 (6 bases). The CDR3 totals 15 residues. The ends were cut back, 3 bases at V and 4 bases at J, with 12 bases in the middle. Germline lookup yields CDR1 LGHDT and CDR2 YNNKEL (reference sequence). This chain's CDR3 is CASSHRDTTTGELFF. As DNA, the CDR3 is TGTGCCAGCAGCCATCGGGACACTACCACCGGGGAGCTGTTTTTT.

The rearrangement joins TRBV7-9 to TRBJ1-4, with 7 nucleotides matching TRBD1. CDR1 is SEHNR and CDR2 is FQNEAQ in the germline V gene (reference sequence). After removal of 5 bases from V and 7 bases from J, the junction contained 10 bases not matched to a gene. The CDR3 totals 15 residues. CDR3 amino acids: CASSAHRGGGEKLFF. CDR3 DNA sequence: TGTGCCAGCAGCGCGCACAGGGGCGGTGGTGAAAAACTGTTTTTT.

V gene TRBV12-5 combines with J gene TRBJ2-5; D remains ambiguous. CDR3 length: 12 residues. The germline gives CDR1 LGHNT, CDR2 FRNRAP. Trimming cost V 2 bases and J 5 bases, with 6 bases left between them. In DNA, the CDR3 is TGTGCTAGTGGTTTGCTGGAGGAGACCCAGTACTTC. Protein product: CASGLLEETQYF.

The gene calls are TRBV29-1 and TRBJ2-3, with 12 bases matching TRBD2. Looked up from germline, CDR1 is SQVTM and CDR2 is ANQGSEA. This CDR3 has 13 residues. V shed 6 bases, J shed 4 bases, and the junction held 2 bases outside the gene matches. CDR3 nucleotides: TGCAGCGTACGACTAGCGGGAGCAGATACGCAGTATTTT. Translation gives CSVRLAGADTQYF.

The V gene is TRBV12-3 or TRBV12-4, the J gene TRBJ2-1, with TRBD2 as a possible D gene (5 bases). The CDR3 is 15 residues long. V lost 3 bases and J lost 7, with 16 bases in between. The CDR3 spells CASSFNSWRANEQFF. CDR3 nucleotides: TGTGCCAGCAGTTTTAACAGTTGGCGGGCGAATGAGCAGTTCTTC.

The chain employs TRBV11-2 and TRBJ2-7; D is tentatively TRBD1 or TRBD2 (5 bases each). The CDR3 is 14 residues long. In germline, CDR1 is SGHAT, CDR2 FQNNGV. Trimming shortened V by 2 bases and J by 2 bases, and 10 bases separated the two germline ends. The CDR3 nucleotides read TGTGCCAGCAGCTTACGGCAGGGACCCTACGAGCAGTACTTC. This codes for CASSLRQGPYEQYF.

V usage is TRBV30 and J usage is TRBJ2-3; no definite D call. Germline assignment: CDR1 GTSNPN and CDR2 SVGIG (reference sequence). This CDR3 region has 12 residues. V dropped 0 bases and J dropped 7 bases, with 8 bases sitting between them. The CDR3 spells CAWSVISHTQYF. The CDR3 nucleotides read TGTGCCTGGAGTGTAATCAGTCATACGCAGTATTTT.

This chain links TRBV3-1 with TRBJ2-1; 12 nucleotides line up with TRBD2. Losses at the gene ends were 6 bases for V and 9 bases for J; bases not matched to a gene: 12. Per germline, CDR1 LGHDT and CDR2 YNNKEL (reference sequence). CDR3 length equals 16 residues. CDR3 sequence: CASRKPGLAGGGEQFF. The CDR3, as DNA: TGTGCCAGCAGGAAACCGGGACTAGCGGGTGGAGGTGAGCAGTTCTTC.

This clonotype was recorded once. The rearrangement links TRBV4-2 to TRBJ1-5; D is undetermined. With 2 bases removed from V and 0 bases from J, the gap between germline ends came to 8 bases. The CDR3 is 15 residues long. The germline CDR1 and CDR2 sequences are LGHNA and YNFKEQ. In DNA form, the CDR3 reads TGTGCCAGCAGCCAACCCGACACTAGCAATCAGCCCCAGCATTTT. This encodes CASSQPDTSNQPQHF.

The rearrangement joins TRBV27 to TRBJ1-1, with D possibly TRBD1 on 5 matching bases. The CDR3 is 15 residues long. V was cut by 7 bases and J by 5 bases, with 20 bases left in between. In germline, CDR1 is MNHEY, CDR2 SMNVEV (reference sequence). The CDR3: CASTPWGGKGTEAFF. The CDR3 DNA is TGTGCCAGCACTCCCTGGGGGGGGAAAGGAACTGAAGCTTTCTTT.

The rearrangement joins TRBV13 to TRBJ2-3; 9 nucleotides align to TRBD1. V dropped 4 bases and J dropped 10; count of bases not matched to a gene: 12. Germline lookup yields CDR1 PRHDT and CDR2 FYEKMQ (reference sequence). The CDR3 runs to 15 residues. CDR3 region: CASSSSGTGSLSQYF. The CDR3 DNA reads TGTGCCAGCAGCTCCTCCGGGACAGGGAGCCTCTCGCAGTATTTT.

The rearrangement uses TRBV3-1 and TRBJ1-5, with 9 bases lining up with TRBD1. The CDR3 totals 14 residues. Germline values: CDR1 LGHDT, CDR2 YNNKEL (reference sequence). V lost 6 bases and J lost 7; bases outside the gene matches: 7. The CDR3 DNA sequence: TGTGCCAGCAGTGGAGGGACAGGGCAACAGCCCCAGCATTTT. Translating gives CASSGGTGQQPQHF.

The rearrangement uses TRBV29-1 and TRBJ2-5, with D perhaps being TRBD1 or TRBD2 (6 bases each). Per the germline V gene, CDR1 is SQVTM and CDR2 is ANQGSEA. CDR3 size: 13 residues. V was cut by 3 bases and J by 4 bases, with 12 bases left in between. Written as DNA, the CDR3 is TGCAGCGTTGATTCGGAGGGGGGAGAGACCCAGTACTTC. Translation gives CSVDSEGGETQYF.

V usage is TRBV20-1 and J usage is TRBJ2-7; D call uncertain. Germline CDR1 is DFQATT and CDR2 is SNEGSKA (reference sequence). The CDR3 loop spans 11 amino acids. V gave up 3 bases and J gave up 2 bases, with 5 bases separating them. The chain's CDR3 is CSARFTYEQYF. CDR3 DNA sequence: TGCAGTGCTAGGTTCACCTACGAGCAGTACTTC.

The chain carries TRBV27 and TRBJ1-4; D possibly corresponds to TRBD1 (5 bases). CDR3 length: 15 residues. The germline gives CDR1 MNHEY, CDR2 SMNVEV (reference sequence). V was shortened by 8 bases and J by 5 bases, with 18 bases between the two germline ends. The CDR3 reads CASAPEGRKNEKLFF. For the CDR3, the DNA is TGTGCCAGCGCCCCGGAGGGACGGAAAAATGAAAAACTGTTTTTT.

The J gene is TRBJ1-2, the V gene TRBV5-8, with D perhaps matching TRBD1 (6 bases). The length of the CDR3 is 13 residues. The V gene lost 2 bases and the J gene lost 6 bases, with 11 bases spanning the gap. Germline CDR1 and CDR2: SGHTS and YDEGEE. In DNA, the CDR3 is TGTGCCAGCAGCTTCGGCAGGGGCCATGGCTACACCTTC. Translation: CASSFGRGHGYTF.

This clonotype was detected only a few times. The V call is TRBV5-4, the J call TRBJ2-7; the D gene is possibly TRBD1 (5 bases). CDR3 size: 13 residues. Germline CDR1 reads SGHNT; CDR2 reads YYREEE (reference sequence). V lost 5 bases and J lost 2, with 11 bases in between. The CDR3: CASSSQDTYEQYF. The CDR3, as DNA: TGTGCCAGCAGTTCACAGGATACCTACGAGCAGTACTTC.

J is TRBJ2-2 and V is TRBV7-8; D is perhaps TRBD1 or TRBD2 (5 bases each). Per the germline V gene, CDR1 is SGHVS and CDR2 is FQNEAQ. The V and J ends lost 10 bases and 3 bases respectively, with 24 bases between them. The CDR3 sequence is 17 residues long. The CDR3 DNA follows: TGTGCCATCAAGAGGGGTTTGCTCTGGGGCGACACCGGGGAGCTGTTTTTT. Translation: CAIKRGLLWGDTGELFF. Filled out from reference TRBV7-8 and TRBJ2-2, the complete variable domain reads GAGVSQSPRYKVAKRGQDVALRCDPISGHVSLFWYQQALGQGPEFLTYFQNEAQLDKSGLPSDRFFAERPEGSVSTLKIQRTQQEDSAVYLCAIKRGLLWGDTGELFFGEGSRLTVL.

The CDR3 DNA follows: TGTGCCTGGGGAGGGAACACAGAGACCCAGTACTTC. Translation: CAWGGNTETQYF. The rearrangement joins TRBV30 to TRBJ2-5, with D possibly TRBD2 on 6 matching bases. CDR1 GTSNPN and CDR2 SVGIG come from the germline V gene (reference sequence). V was clipped by 5 bases and J by 4 bases, with 11 bases between them. This CDR3 contains 12 residues.

The chain combines TRBV30 with TRBJ1-2; 10 positions agree with TRBD1. V lost 0 bases to trimming and J lost 2 bases; unmatched junction nucleotides: 3. This CDR3 spans 15 amino acids. CDR1 GTSNPN and CDR2 SVGIG come from the germline V gene (reference sequence). The CDR3 coding sequence is TGTGCCTGGAGTGTACGGGGACAGGGGAACTATGGCTACACCTTC. Translation: CAWSVRGQGNYGYTF.

This sequence joins TRBV3-1 and TRBJ1-4; weak D call: TRBD1 (6 bases). The CDR3 loop spans 16 amino acids. Germline CDR1 LGHDT, CDR2 YNNKEL (reference sequence). V was shortened by 2 bases and J by 4 bases, with 14 bases between the two germline ends. DNA for the CDR3: TGTGCCAGCAGCCAAAATACCAGGGGAATTAATGAAAAACTGTTTTTT. This codes for CASSQNTRGINEKLFF.

The genes are TRBV5-1 and TRBJ1-1, with D unresolved. Germline V gene lookup returns CDR1 SGHRS and CDR2 YFSETQ. V shed 3 bases and J shed 6 bases, with 21 bases lying between them. This CDR3 has 16 residues. The CDR3 bases are TGCGCCAGCAGCTCCCTACCCGGCCCCAGTGTAGCTGAAGCTTTCTTT. The encoded protein is CASSSLPGPSVAEAFF.

The chain carries TRBV5-4 and TRBJ2-4, with 10 bases aligning to TRBD2. V dropped 4 bases and J dropped 5; count of bases not matched to a gene: 9. The CDR3 totals 16 residues. CDR1 is SGHNT and CDR2 is YYREEE in the germline V gene (reference sequence). Here the CDR3 DNA reads TGTGCCAGCAGCAAACCTAGCGGGAGTGCCGAAAACATTCAGTACTTC. It codes for CASSKPSGSAENIQYF.

The chain carries TRBV27 and TRBJ1-5, with unresolved D. The CDR3 consists of 14 residues. The germline V gene has CDR1 MNHEY and CDR2 SMNVEV (reference sequence). The V end was cut by 0 bases, the J end by 7 bases, with 10 bases between. In DNA, the CDR3 is TGTGCCAGCAGTTTATCAAGGGTCGGGCAGCCCCAGCATTTT. Its translation is CASSLSRVGQPQHF.